One and the same sample provided the 30 T cell receptor beta chains below, sequenced in a study of T cell repertoires in cytomegalovirus infection. TCRdb analysed the reads with MiXCR anew, one entry per CDR3 protein. Here the sample spans 400,000 or so distinct CDR3 sequences, roughly 30% being singletons. The sequenced sample was PBMCs. All receptors come from a human donor in good health (CMV status not recorded). Some clones in this sample may be carry-over from other donors' samples.

The chain carries TRBV7-4 and TRBJ1-2; D is ambiguous. CDR3 length: 14 residues. The germline V gene has CDR1 SGHVT and CDR2 SQSDAQ. With 0 bases removed from V and 5 bases from J, the gap between germline ends came to 10 bases. The CDR3 spells CASSLALEIYGYTF. The CDR3 coding sequence is TGTGCCAGCAGCTTAGCGCTTGAGATTTATGGCTACACCTTC.

This clonotype was seen more than once but under ten times. The chain employs TRBV15 and TRBJ2-5; D is perhaps TRBD2 (6 bases). In germline, CDR1 is LNHNV, CDR2 YYDKDF (reference sequence). This CDR3 region has 14 residues. The V and J ends lost 5 bases and 7 bases respectively, with 17 bases between them. The CDR3 DNA follows: TGTGCCACCAGCCCAGCTCGGGACTCCAGGACCCAGTACTTC. Translated: CATSPARDSRTQYF. The complete variable domain, with remaining parts taken from reference TRBV15 and TRBJ2-5, reads DAMVIQNPRYQVTQFGKPVTLSCSQTLNHNVMYWYQQKSSQAPKLLFHYYDKDFNNEADTPDNFQSRRPNTSFCFLDIRSPGLGDTAMYLCATSPARDSRTQYFGPGTRLLVL.

Turning to this clonotype: Being one base from a much bigger clone, this may be a read error. The chain carries TRBV7-2 and TRBJ2-7; D may be TRBD2 (7 bases). CDR3 length: 15 amino acids. In germline, CDR1 is SGHTA, CDR2 FQGNSA. CDR3 region: CASSLAAGDYYEPYF. In nucleotides, the CDR3 is TGTGCCAGCAGCTTAGCAGCAGGGGACTACTACGAGCCGTACTTC.

The table lists this clonotype with a count of one. A much more abundant neighbour one base away suggests this may be a read error. The chain uses TRBV7-2 and TRBJ2-7; 10 nucleotides agree with TRBD2. Germline CDR1 SGHTA, CDR2 FQGNSA. There are 23 residues in the CDR3. The CDR3 spells CANSLATGYSGLAGAYNSYEQYF. CDR3 DNA: TGTGCCAACAGCTTAGCAACGGGCTACAGCGGGCTAGCGGGGGCTTACAACTCCTACGAGCAGTACTTC.

The CDR3 DNA is TGCGCCAGCAGCCAAGATGGGGCCGGGACCGTCTACGAGCAGTACTTC. This encodes CASSQDGAGTVYEQYF. This chain connects TRBV4-1 to TRBJ2-7, with D possibly being TRBD1 or TRBD2 (5 bases each). Per germline, CDR1 MGHRA and CDR2 YSYEKL. Trimming took 0 bases from V and 3 from J, leaving 15 bases between them. The CDR3 is made up of 16 amino acids.

This rearrangement joins TRBV12-3 or TRBV12-4 to TRBJ1-5, with 7 bases matching TRBD1. V gave up 5 bases and J gave up 6 bases; unmatched junction bases: 10. The CDR3 runs 15 residues. Here the CDR3 reads CASSEGGAGGQPQHF. The CDR3 DNA sequence: TGTGCCAGCAGTGAAGGGGGGGCAGGGGGTCAGCCCCAGCATTTT.

The CDR3 spells CASSNTLVTGANVLTF. The CDR3 bases are TGTGCCAGTAGTAACACACTCGTCACTGGGGCCAACGTCCTGACTTTC. The chain joins TRBV19 to TRBJ2-6; no definite D call. The CDR3 is made up of 16 amino acids. The V end lost 4 bases, the J end lost 2 bases, and 12 bases lay between the germline ends. CDR1 and CDR2 (germline): LNHDA, SQIVND (reference sequence). Complete variable domain (other parts from reference TRBV19 and TRBJ2-6): DGGITQSPKYLFRKEGQNVTLSCEQNLNHDAMYWYRQDPGQGLRLIYYSQIVNDFQKGDIAEGYSVSREKKESFPLTVTSAQKNPTAFYLCASSNTLVTGANVLTFGAGSRLTVL.

The sample holds a few counts of this clonotype. The chain employs TRBV11-2 and TRBJ1-2; 7 positions match TRBD1. CDR1 SGHAT and CDR2 FQNNGV come from the germline V gene. The CDR3 length is 15 residues. J was trimmed by 4 bases and V by 8 bases; bases with no gene match: 13. CDR3 bases: TGTGCCAGCTCCCCGAACAGACAGGGCGTCTATGGCTACACCTTC. Amino acid sequence: CASSPNRQGVYGYTF.

The rearrangement links TRBV7-9 to TRBJ1-2; a weak D match, TRBD1 (6 bases). Per germline, CDR1 SEHNR and CDR2 FQNEAQ (reference sequence). This CDR3 region has 13 residues. The V end was cut by 5 bases, the J end by 7 bases, with 14 bases between. The CDR3 spells CASSPPTGVGYTF. CDR3 bases: TGTGCCAGCAGCCCTCCGACAGGAGTTGGCTACACCTTC.

This clonotype has more than one count but fewer than ten. The junction departs from the called germline gene at one end, perhaps through a read error. This chain connects TRBV20-1 to TRBJ2-3; 10 positions match TRBD2. Germline values: CDR1 DFQATT, CDR2 SNEGSKA (reference sequence). The CDR3 loop spans 11 amino acids. The CDR3 DNA is TGCAGTGCTTCGGGGGGGACTAGCGAAAATTTT. Protein sequence: CSASGGTSENF.

This clonotype was counted only a few times. The chain has TRBV7-9 and TRBJ2-1; 9 positions match TRBD2. This CDR3 spans 15 amino acids. Germline-derived CDR1 and CDR2 are SEHNR and FQNEAQ (reference sequence). Losses at the gene ends were 5 bases for V and 5 bases for J; bases not matched to a gene: 7. CDR3 bases: TGTGCCAGCAGCGGTAGCGGGGGATACAACAATGAGCAGTTCTTC. This sequence encodes CASSGSGGYNNEQFF.

This clonotype turned up a few times. The chain recombines TRBV11-2 with TRBJ1-4; D possibly corresponds to TRBD1 (6 bases). CDR1 and CDR2 (germline): SGHAT, FQNNGV. This CDR3 region has 17 residues. V lost 5 bases to trimming and J lost 6 bases, with 22 bases between them. CDR3 sequence reads: CASSPISRGGMDEKLFF. The DNA of the CDR3 is TGTGCCAGCAGCCCAATATCTAGGGGGGGCATGGATGAAAAACTGTTTTTT.

Only one count was recorded for this clonotype. The V gene is TRBV19, the J gene TRBJ2-5; D ambiguous. The germline V gene has CDR1 LNHDA and CDR2 SQIVND (reference sequence). This CDR3 spans 14 amino acids. V was pared by 3 bases and J by 1 base, with 9 bases between. The CDR3 bases are TGTGCCAGTAGTATCAACGGGCCCCAAGAGACCCAGTACTTC. This encodes CASSINGPQETQYF.

The CDR3 sequence is CASGWGGSNTGELFF. The CDR3 DNA reads as TGTGCCAGCGGATGGGGCGGATCGAACACCGGGGAGCTGTTTTTT. This chain links TRBV12-3 or TRBV12-4 with TRBJ2-2; D possibly corresponds to TRBD1 (5 bases). V was shortened by 8 bases and J by 0 bases, with 13 bases between the two germline ends. The length of the CDR3 is 15 residues.

In its sample, this clonotype was seen a few times. The chain employs TRBV11-1 and TRBJ2-2, with 7 positions matching TRBD1. The CDR3 is 15 residues long. V lost 4 bases, J lost 5 bases, and 7 bases stayed unmatched. Germline V gives CDR1 SGHAT, CDR2 FQDESV (reference sequence). The CDR3 sequence: CASSSDRELTGELFF. Here the CDR3 DNA reads TGTGCCAGCAGCTCCGACAGGGAATTAACCGGGGAGCTGTTTTTT.

As for this clonotype: In this CDR3 the conserved last residue, phenylalanine or tryptophan, is missing, so a read error is likely. No DNA is shown, since the ends of the CDR3 on it are uncertain; the CDR3 is the one TCRdb lists. The rearrangement links TRBV28 to TRBJ1-1; the table's D call, TRBD1, was not checked against the DNA. The CDR3 totals 10 residues, both ends included. CDR1 and CDR2 from the germline V gene are MDHEN and SYDVKM. CDR3 loop: CASSEPTDPH.

The J gene is TRBJ1-5, the V gene TRBV6-2 or TRBV6-3; D unclear. CDR1 MNHEY and CDR2 SVGEGT come from the germline V gene. V was pared by 11 bases and J by 7 bases, with 15 bases between. The CDR3 is 12 amino acids. The CDR3, as DNA: TGTGCCCGCAAGTCGGTATTGCAGCCCCAGCATTTT. Translated, it gives CARKSVLQPQHF.

The chain links TRBV10-1 to TRBJ2-3; D may be TRBD1 or TRBD2 (5 bases each). This CDR3 contains 13 residues. The V and J ends lost 8 bases and 2 bases respectively, with 11 bases between them. CDR1 is WNHNN, CDR2 SYGVQD, per germline (reference sequence). The CDR3 is CASGRQNTDTQYF. CDR3 DNA: TGCGCCAGCGGGAGACAGAACACAGATACGCAGTATTTT.

As for this clonotype: Just one base apart from a much larger clone, this may be a read error. The chain couples TRBV6-8 to TRBJ2-6, with 7 bases aligning to TRBD1. The CDR3 totals 15 residues. Trimming took 10 bases from V and 1 from J; bases not matched to a gene: 7. Germline V gene lookup returns CDR1 MNHGY and CDR2 SAAAGT. CDR3 loop: CAIGPGGSGANVLTF. The CDR3 nucleotides are TGTGCCATCGGGCCAGGGGGTTCTGGGGCCAACGTCCTGACTTTC.

With respect to this clonotype: The junction departs from germline at one end; a sequencing error may be responsible. The CDR3, as DNA: TGTTCCAGCAGCTTAGAGGCCAGTCCTACGTTTTCGTACGAGCAGTACTTC. This sequence encodes CSSSLEASPTFSYEQYF. The chain links TRBV7-2 to TRBJ2-7; D is unclear. This CDR3 has 17 amino acids. In germline, CDR1 is SGHTA, CDR2 FQGNSA.

This clonotype was seen repeatedly, ten times or more. This chain uses TRBV20-1 with TRBJ2-1; 9 bases match TRBD1. Germline V lookup: CDR1 DFQATT, CDR2 SNEGSKA (reference sequence). This CDR3 comprises 15 residues. J lost 3 bases, V lost 1 base, and 4 bases had no gene match. The CDR3 DNA reads TGCAGTGCTAGAGTTAGGGACAGGGACTACAATGAGCAGTTCTTC. Protein sequence: CSARVRDRDYNEQFF.

This clonotype has a single count. The chain joins TRBV20-1 to TRBJ1-2; D perhaps matches TRBD1 (5 bases). This CDR3 is 13 amino acids long. Germline values: CDR1 DFQATT, CDR2 SNEGSKA (reference sequence). V lost 0 bases, J lost 4 bases, and 9 bases lay in between. CDR3 nucleotides: TGCAGTGCTAGAGATGGCCAGGGCTATGGCTACACCTTC. Its translation is CSARDGQGYGYTF.

This clonotype came up a few times. V is TRBV4-1 and J is TRBJ1-1, with D uncertain. Germline V gene sequence: CDR1 MGHRA, CDR2 YSYEKL. The CDR3 totals 18 residues. The germline V and J ends were trimmed by 0 bases and 0 bases, with 17 bases remaining between them. The CDR3 bases are TGCGCCAGCAGCCAAGAAAATTTCAAAGGGCGGATGAACACTGAAGCTTTCTTT. It translates to CASSQENFKGRMNTEAFF.

This chain links TRBV4-1 with TRBJ1-1; the match to TRBD1 covers 9 bases. This CDR3 spans 15 amino acids. Germline values: CDR1 MGHRA, CDR2 YSYEKL. The junction had 6 bases not matched to a gene; V was cut back by 3 bases and J by 4 bases. The CDR3, as DNA: TGCGCCAGCAGCCAGTCCGGGACAGGGTTCACTGAAGCTTTCTTT. Protein: CASSQSGTGFTEAFF.

This clonotype was recorded many times. This sequence joins TRBV18 and TRBJ1-5; D is undetermined. The germline gives CDR1 KGHSH, CDR2 LQKENI. The CDR3 length is 13 residues. Between the trimmed V and J ends, which lost 8 bases and 4 bases, there was a span of 12 bases. The CDR3 coding sequence is TGTGCCAGCAGCCCCGGGTCTAATCAGCCCCAGCATTTT. Translation: CASSPGSNQPQHF.

The rearrangement uses TRBV12-3 or TRBV12-4 and TRBJ1-2, with no clear D. CDR3 size: 15 residues. V was shortened by 3 bases and J by 6 bases, with 17 bases between the two germline ends. This CDR3 reads CASSLRAGSPDGYTF. CDR3 sequence (DNA): TGTGCCAGCAGTTTGAGGGCCGGCAGTCCCGATGGCTACACCTTC.

The genes are TRBV5-1 and TRBJ2-5, with D perhaps TRBD1 (5 bases). Between the trimmed V and J ends, which lost 4 bases and 3 bases, there was a span of 16 bases. The CDR3 sequence is 15 residues long. Germline assignment: CDR1 SGHRS and CDR2 YFSETQ. DNA of the CDR3: TGCGCCAGCAGCCCTACGATAGGGGATGAAGAGACCCAGTACTTC. Translated, it gives CASSPTIGDEETQYF.

This clonotype came up a few times. The J gene is TRBJ1-1, the V gene TRBV6-2 or TRBV6-3, with 12 bases identical to TRBD1. The CDR3 is 16 residues long. Germline CDR1 and CDR2: MNHEY and SVGEGT. The trim removed 4 bases at V and 0 bases at J, leaving 3 bases unmatched. CDR3 sequence: CASSSGQGALNTEAFF. CDR3 nucleotides: TGTGCCAGCAGTTCGGGACAGGGGGCTTTGAACACTGAAGCTTTCTTT.

The chain uses TRBV4-1 and TRBJ1-1; D gene uncertain. Germline CDR1 and CDR2: MGHRA and YSYEKL. V was clipped by 2 bases and J by 6 bases, with 10 bases between them. This CDR3 region has 13 residues. CDR3 sequence: CASSQIRGAEAFF. As DNA, the CDR3 is TGCGCCAGCAGCCAAATAAGAGGCGCTGAAGCTTTCTTT.

The chain links TRBV5-1 to TRBJ1-4, with TRBD1 identical over 10 bases. V lost 4 bases and J lost 8; bases outside the gene matches: 8. This CDR3 spans 15 amino acids. Germline CDR1 reads SGHRS; CDR2 reads YFSETQ. CDR3: CASSPPGTGDEKLFF. In DNA, the CDR3 is TGCGCCAGCAGCCCCCCCGGGACAGGGGACGAAAAACTGTTTTTT.